Below are 8 T cell receptor beta chains sequenced from a single sample in a study of cytomegalovirus exposure and HLA in healthy donors. The PCR was carried out with 60 Vbeta primers and 13 Jbeta primers. Sequencing was performed with immunoSEQ multiplex PCR; in TCRdb, only in-frame clones are kept and a portion is missing. The sample contains fewer than 200,000 clones, 70% to 85% of which appear only once. Sample: PBMCs. These receptors came from a man in his forties or fifties in good health and CMV-seronegative.

The chain couples TRBV7-8 to TRBJ2-5, with D maybe TRBD2 (5 bases). Germline-derived CDR1 and CDR2 are SGHVS and FQNEAQ. Trimming left V 5 bases short and J 1 base short, with 11 bases between. The CDR3 totals 14 residues. In DNA, the CDR3 is TGTGCCAGCAGCCGTGGGCGGGCCCAAGAGACCCAGTACTTC. This gives the protein CASSRGRAQETQYF.

This clone was found once. The rearrangement uses TRBV18 and TRBJ2-7; 7 bases match TRBD2. V trimming: 0 bases; J trimming: 7 bases; junction bases outside the gene matches: 12. The CDR3 extends over 16 amino acids. Germline CDR1 and CDR2: KGHSH and LQKENI. The DNA for the CDR3 is TGTGCCAGCTCACCACCAGCTAGCGGTATATCGAGGGAGCAGTACTTC. It specifies CASSPPASGISREQYF.

The J gene is TRBJ2-4, the V gene TRBV1; TRBD2, the table's D call, lacks a check against the DNA. TRBV1 is a listed pseudogene. The CDR3 contains 16 residues. CDR3 sequence: CTSSPLAGVAKNIQYF. CDR3 bases: TGCACCAGCAGCCCACTAGCGGGAGTGGCCAAAAACATTCAGTACTTC.

This sequence joins TRBV6-5 and TRBJ1-1; D is unclear. Germline V lookup: CDR1 MNHEY, CDR2 SVGAGI. With 6 bases removed from V and 4 bases from J, the gap between germline ends came to 12 bases. The CDR3 spans 13 residues. CDR3 protein: CASSPEPGTEAFF. For the CDR3, the DNA is TGTGCCAGCAGCCCGGAGCCCGGCACTGAAGCTTTCTTT.

The chain has TRBV6-1 and TRBJ2-3; 12 nucleotides agree with TRBD2. Germline V gene lookup returns CDR1 MNHNS and CDR2 SASEGT. The CDR3 extends over 15 amino acids. J gave up 4 bases and V 7 bases, and 6 bases lay outside the gene matches. CDR3 DNA sequence: TGTGCCAGCATTCTGACTAGCGGGAGCGCAGATACGCAGTATTTT. Protein: CASILTSGSADTQYF.

This chain links TRBV19 with TRBJ1-6; 9 bases match TRBD1. Looked up from germline, CDR1 is LNHDA and CDR2 is SQIVND (reference sequence). The V segment lost 3 bases and the J segment 9 bases; nucleotides outside the gene matches: 3. The length of the CDR3 is 14 residues. The CDR3: CASSILDRGSPLHF. CDR3 in DNA: TGTGCCAGTAGTATTTTGGACAGGGGTTCACCCCTCCACTTT. Using reference TRBV19 and TRBJ1-6 for the parts outside the CDR3, the full variable domain is DGGITQSPKYLFRKEGQNVTLSCEQNLNHDAMYWYRQDPGQGLRLIYYSQIVNDFQKGDIAEGYSVSREKKESFPLTVTSAQKNPTAFYLCASSILDRGSPLHFGNGTRLTVT.

The rearrangement joins TRBV18 to TRBJ2-1; 13 bases are shared with TRBD2. There are 18 residues in the CDR3. V trimming: 5 bases; J trimming: 3 bases; junction bases outside the gene matches: 10. The germline V gene has CDR1 KGHSH and CDR2 LQKENI. This chain's CDR3 is CASSTPGLAGAIYNEQFF. CDR3 bases: TGTGCCAGCTCAACGCCCGGACTAGCGGGAGCCATCTACAATGAGCAGTTCTTC.

V and J are TRBV2 and TRBJ2-3; TRBD1 aligns across 8 bases. J gave up 2 bases and V 5 bases, and 6 bases lay outside the gene matches. Germline V gene lookup returns CDR1 SNHLY and CDR2 FYNNEI. The CDR3 runs to 15 residues. CDR3 nucleotides: TGTGCCAGCAGTCCCGGGACAGGAAACACAGATACGCAGTATTTT. It encodes CASSPGTGNTDTQYF.